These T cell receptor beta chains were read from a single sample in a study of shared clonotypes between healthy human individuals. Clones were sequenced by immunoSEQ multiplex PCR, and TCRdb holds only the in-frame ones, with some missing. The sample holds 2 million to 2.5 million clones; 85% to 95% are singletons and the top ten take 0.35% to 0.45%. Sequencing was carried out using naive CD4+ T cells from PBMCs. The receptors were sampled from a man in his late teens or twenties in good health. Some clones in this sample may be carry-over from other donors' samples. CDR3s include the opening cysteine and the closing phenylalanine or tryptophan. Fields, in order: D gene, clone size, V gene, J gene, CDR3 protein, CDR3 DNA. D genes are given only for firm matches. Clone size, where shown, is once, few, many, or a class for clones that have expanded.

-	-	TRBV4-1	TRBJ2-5	CASSQPQETQYF	TGCGCCAGCAGCCAGCCGCAGGAGACCCAGTACTTC
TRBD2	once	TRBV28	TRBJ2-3	CASMAGGGTDTQYF	TGTGCCAGCATGGCGGGAGGGGGAACAGATACGCAGTATTTT
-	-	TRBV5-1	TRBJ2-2	CASKQGTTGELFF	TGCGCCAGCAAACAGGGAACCACCGGGGAGCTGTTTTTT
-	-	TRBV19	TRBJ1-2	CASSRFTGTPDTF	TGTGCCAGTAGTAGGTTTACCGGGACACCGGACACCTTC
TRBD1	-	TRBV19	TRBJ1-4	CASSIGQGLFGEKLFF	TGTGCCAGTAGTATAGGACAGGGGCTGTTTGGTGAAAAACTGTTTTTT
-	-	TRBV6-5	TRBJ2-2	CASSQSGELFF	TGTGCCAGCAGTCAGAGCGGGGAGCTGTTTTTT
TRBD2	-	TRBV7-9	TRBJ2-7	CASSPPTREVQYF	TGTGCCAGCAGCCCACCGACCCGGGAGGTGCAGTACTTC
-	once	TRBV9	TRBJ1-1	CASSGSQGNTEAFF	TGTGCCAGCAGCGGGTCACAGGGAAACACTGAAGCTTTCTTT
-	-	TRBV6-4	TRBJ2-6	CASTRDAVSGANVLTF	TGTGCCAGCACCCGGGACGCAGTCTCTGGGGCCAACGTCCTGACTTTC
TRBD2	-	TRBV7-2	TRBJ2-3	CASSFPGGSTDTQYF	TGTGCCAGCAGCTTTCCCGGGGGGAGCACAGATACGCAGTATTTT
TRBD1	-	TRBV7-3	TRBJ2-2	CASSLTGQGGTGELFF	TGTGCCAGCAGCTTAACCGGACAGGGCGGCACCGGGGAGCTGTTTTTT
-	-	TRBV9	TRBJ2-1	CASSVARTPLSSYNEQFF	TGTGCCAGCAGCGTAGCCCGGACTCCCTTAAGCTCCTACAATGAGCAGTTCTTC
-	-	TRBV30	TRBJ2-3	CAWSFYHPGVGGTDTQYF	TGTGCCTGGAGTTTCTACCACCCCGGCGTTGGTGGTACAGATACGCAGTATTTT
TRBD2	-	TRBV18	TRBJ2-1	CASSPPAGLAGYNEQFF	TGTGCCAGCTCACCACCAGCGGGACTAGCGGGGTACAATGAGCAGTTCTTC
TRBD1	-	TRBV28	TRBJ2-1	CASTQTGLTDNEQFF	TGTGCCAGCACCCAGACAGGGCTGACCGACAATGAGCAGTTCTTC
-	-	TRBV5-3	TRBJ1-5	CARSLLTRVCNQPQHF	TGTGCCAGAAGCTTATTGACCAGGGTTTGCAATCAGCCCCAGCATTTT
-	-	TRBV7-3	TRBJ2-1	CASSLDSSSYNEQFF	TGTGCCAGCAGCTTAGACAGCAGCTCCTACAATGAGCAGTTCTTC
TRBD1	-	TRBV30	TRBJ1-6	CAWSRTGRASPLHF	TGTGCCTGGAGTCGGACAGGGAGAGCTTCACCCCTCCACTTT
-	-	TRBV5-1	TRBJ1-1	CASSLGGISNTEAFF	TGCGCCAGCAGCTTAGGCGGGATTAGTAACACTGAAGCTTTCTTT
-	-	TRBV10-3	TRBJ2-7	CASSGPSYEQYF	TGTGCCAGTTCCGGGCCGTCCTACGAGCAGTACTTC
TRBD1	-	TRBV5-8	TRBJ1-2	CASSPTGEGYGYTF	TGTGCCAGCAGCCCAACAGGGGAGGGCTATGGCTACACCTTC
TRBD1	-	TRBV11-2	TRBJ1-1	CASSFQGAHTEAFF	TGTGCCAGCAGCTTTCAGGGGGCACACACTGAAGCTTTCTTT